One T cell receptor beta chain is described in this entry. The data were taken from a study of control samples from healthy donors and cancer patients. Sequencing was performed with immunoSEQ multiplex PCR; in TCRdb, only in-frame clones are kept and a portion is missing. The profile shows fewer than 150,000 clones, under 95% of them singletons. The germline V gene has CDR1 KGHSH and CDR2 LQKENI. The length of the CDR3 is 15 residues. Trimming left V 2 bases short and J 2 bases short, with 11 bases between. The V gene is TRBV18, the J gene TRBJ2-3; no firm D call. This receptor was identified in a man between 18 and 29 years old in good health. Specimen: blood. This CDR3 reads CASSPTRRTTDTQYF. CDR3 in DNA: TGTGCCAGCTCACCAACGAGAAGGACCACAGATACGCAGTATTTT.